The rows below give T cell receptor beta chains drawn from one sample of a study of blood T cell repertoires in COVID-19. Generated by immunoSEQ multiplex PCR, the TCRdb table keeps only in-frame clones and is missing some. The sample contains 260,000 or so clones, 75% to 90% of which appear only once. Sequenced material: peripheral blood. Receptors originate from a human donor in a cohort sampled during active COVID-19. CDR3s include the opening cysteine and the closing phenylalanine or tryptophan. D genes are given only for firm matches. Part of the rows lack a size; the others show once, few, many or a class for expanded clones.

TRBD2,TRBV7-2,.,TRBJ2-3,TGTGCCAGCAGCACTACTAGCGGGGGGGCAGGCGATACGCAGTATTTT,CASSTTSGGAGDTQYF
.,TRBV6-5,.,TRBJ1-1,TGTGCCAGCAGTTATGGGGGGGGAGGCACTGAAGCTTTCTTT,CASSYGGGGTEAFF
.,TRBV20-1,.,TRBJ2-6,TGCAGTGCTAGTCGGGAGCACCTAAGGCCCTCTGGGGCCAACGTCCTGACTTTC,CSASREHLRPSGANVLTF
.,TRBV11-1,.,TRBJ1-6,TGTGCCAGCAGCTCCATGTTAGGGGATACCCTCCACTTT,CASSSMLGDTLHF
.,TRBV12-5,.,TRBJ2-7,TGTGCTAGTGGTTTGGTTGCCGGGGAGCAGTACTTC,CASGLVAGEQYF
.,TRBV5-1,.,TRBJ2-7,TGCGCCAGCAGCACCTGGACAGCGTCCTACGAGCAGTACTTC,CASSTWTASYEQYF
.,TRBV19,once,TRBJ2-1,TGTGCCAGTGGAAGCGGGTGGAGGCAGTTCTTC,CASGSGWRQFF
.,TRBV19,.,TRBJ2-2,TGTGCCAGTAGGGGGACACCGAACACCGGGGAGCTGTTTTTT,CASRGTPNTGELFF
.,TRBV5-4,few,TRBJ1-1,TGTGCCAGCAGTATACAGGGTACGACCCCTCCGGGGACTGAAGCTTTCTTT,CASSIQGTTPPGTEAFF
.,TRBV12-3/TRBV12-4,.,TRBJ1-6,TGTGCCAGCAGGGACAGTTCTAATTCACCCCTCCACTTT,CASRDSSNSPLHF
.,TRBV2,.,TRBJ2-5,TGTGCCAGCACGGACTACCAAGAGACCCAGTACTTC,CASTDYQETQYF
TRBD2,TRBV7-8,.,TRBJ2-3,TGTGCCAGCCGAAATAGCGGGAGGCCAGATACGCAGTATTTT,CASRNSGRPDTQYF
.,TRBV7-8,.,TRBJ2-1,TGTGCCAGCAGGAACAGGGAGAGCTCCTACAATGAGCAGTTCTTC,CASRNRESSYNEQFF
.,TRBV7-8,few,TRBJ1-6,TGTGCCAGCAGCCTGGGGGGTTTGAATTCACCCCTCCACTTT,CASSLGGLNSPLHF
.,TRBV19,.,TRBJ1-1,TGTGCCAGTAGTCCGGTAGGTAGGAGGAACACTGAAGCTTTCTTT,CASSPVGRRNTEAFF
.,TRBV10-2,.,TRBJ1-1,TGCGCCAGCAGTGATCGAGTGAGGGCAGGTGCTGAAGCTTTCTTT,CASSDRVRAGAEAFF
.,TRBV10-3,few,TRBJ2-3,TGTGCCATCCCCCTTTTAGCAGATACGCAGTATTTT,CAIPLLADTQYF
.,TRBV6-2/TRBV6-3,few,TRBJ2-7,TGTGCCAGCAGTAGCATACTCGGGACTTTTTCTGGTGGCTACGAGCAGTACTTC,CASSSILGTFSGGYEQYF
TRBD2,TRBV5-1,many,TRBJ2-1,TGCGCCAGCAGCTTGGAACTAGCGGGATACAATGAGCAGTTCTTC,CASSLELAGYNEQFF
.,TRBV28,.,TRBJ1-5,TGTGCCAGCAGTCCGACGGGTATTTTTGGTCAGCCCCAGCATTTT,CASSPTGIFGQPQHF
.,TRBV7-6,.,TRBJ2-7,TGTGCCAGCAGCTTAGGGGCAACAGGGTATCCCTCCTACGAGCAGTACTTC,CASSLGATGYPSYEQYF
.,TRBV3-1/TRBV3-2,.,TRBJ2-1,TGTGCCAGCAGCAGTTTGTTTGGGACTGCAGAATCCTACAATGAGCAGTTCTTC,CASSSLFGTAESYNEQFF
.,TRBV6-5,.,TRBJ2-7,TGTGCCAGCAGTTACAGGGGGGGCTACTACGAGCAGTACTTC,CASSYRGGYYEQYF
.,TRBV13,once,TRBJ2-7,TGTGCCAGCAGCTCCCGGGAGAGGCCCTACGAGCAGTACTTC,CASSSRERPYEQYF
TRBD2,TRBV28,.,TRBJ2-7,TGTGCCAGCAGTTTACTGGCAGGGAGGGAGGTAGAGCAGTACTTC,CASSLLAGREVEQYF
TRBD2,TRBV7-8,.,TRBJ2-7,TGTGCCAGCAGCTTCGGGACTAGCGCCGAGCAGTACTTC,CASSFGTSAEQYF
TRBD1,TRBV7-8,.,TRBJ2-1,TGTGCCAGCAGCCGAGGACAGGGGGCTTCCTACAATGAGCAGTTCTTC,CASSRGQGASYNEQFF
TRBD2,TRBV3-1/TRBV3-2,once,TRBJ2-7,TGTGCCAGCAGCCAACCGGGACAGGTGGGACTAGCGGCGCAGTACTTC,CASSQPGQVGLAAQYF
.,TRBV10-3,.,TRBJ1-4,TGTGCCATCAGTGAGCAGATTGCAACTAATGAAAAACTGTTTTTT,CAISEQIATNEKLFF
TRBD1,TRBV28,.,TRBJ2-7,TGTGCCAGCAGCTACAGCTCCGGGACAGGGGGATACGAGCAGTACTTC,CASSYSSGTGGYEQYF
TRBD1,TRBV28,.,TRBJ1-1,TGTGCCAGCAGTTTGTTCGGACAGGTCACTGAAGCTTTCTTT,CASSLFGQVTEAFF
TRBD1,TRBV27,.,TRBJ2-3,TGTGCCAGCAGGACAGGGTTTAGTAGTGATACGCAGTATTTT,CASRTGFSSDTQYF
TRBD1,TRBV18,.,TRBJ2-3,TGTGCCAGCTCACCCCGGGACAGGGGGCTAGGCACAGATACGCAGTATTTT,CASSPRDRGLGTDTQYF
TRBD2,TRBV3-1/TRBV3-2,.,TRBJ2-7,TGTGCCAGCAGCCAAGATAGCGGGCTTAGCTACGAGCAGTACTTC,CASSQDSGLSYEQYF
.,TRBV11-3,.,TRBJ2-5,TGTGCCAGCAGCAGACAGTCCCAAGAGACCCAGTACTTC,CASSRQSQETQYF
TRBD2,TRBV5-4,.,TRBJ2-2,TGTGCCAGCAGCTCGGCTAGCGGGGGGGCGGACACCGGGGAGCTGTTTTTT,CASSSASGGADTGELFF
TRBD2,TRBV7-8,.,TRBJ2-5,TGTGCCAGCAGCTACGCGACTAGCGGGAGGATAGGACAAGAGACCCAGTACTTC,CASSYATSGRIGQETQYF
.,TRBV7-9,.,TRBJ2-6,TGTGCCAGCAGCTTCCGGGTTCAAGCCCCTTCTGGGGCCAACGTCCTGACTTTC,CASSFRVQAPSGANVLTF
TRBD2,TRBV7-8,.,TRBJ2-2,TGTGCCAGCACCGTAGCGGGGCCGAACACCGGGGAGCTGTTTTTT,CASTVAGPNTGELFF
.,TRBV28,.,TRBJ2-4,TGTGCCAGCACCTCCGGAGAGGGCAGGTACATTCAGTACTTC,CASTSGEGRYIQYF
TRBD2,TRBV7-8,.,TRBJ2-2,TGTGCCAGCAGCTTTCCCCTAGCGGGGATTATGGGGGAGCTGTTTTTT,CASSFPLAGIMGELFF
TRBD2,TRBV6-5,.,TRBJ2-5,TGTGCCAGCAGTTACTCGGGAGGGCGGGTGGAGACCCAGTACTTC,CASSYSGGRVETQYF
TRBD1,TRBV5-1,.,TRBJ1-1,TGCGCCAGCAGCACCACCGGGACAGGGGGGAGCACTGAAGCTTTCTTT,CASSTTGTGGSTEAFF
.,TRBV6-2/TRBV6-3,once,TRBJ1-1,TGTGCCAGCAGTTACGATGGGAGAGGGCTGATGAACACTGAAGCTTTCTTT,CASSYDGRGLMNTEAFF
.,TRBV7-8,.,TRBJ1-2,TGTGCCAGCAGCGTGATCCGGATTGGGGCCTATGGCTACACCTTC,CASSVIRIGAYGYTF
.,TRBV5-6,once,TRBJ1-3,TGTGCCAGCACCCCAGGATGGGCTGGAAACACCATATATTTT,CASTPGWAGNTIYF
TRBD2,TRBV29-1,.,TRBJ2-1,TGCAGCGTTGTCCCGGGACTAGCCGACAATGAGCAGTTCTTC,CSVVPGLADNEQFF
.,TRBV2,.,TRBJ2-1,TGTGCCAGTAGTAAAGCGATCTTAGACAATGAGCAGTTCTTC,CASSKAILDNEQFF
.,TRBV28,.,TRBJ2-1,TGTGCCAGCAGTTTCATAAGCCGGGAGTGGTCTGAGCAGTTCTTC,CASSFISREWSEQFF
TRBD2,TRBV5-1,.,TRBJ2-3,TGCGCCAGCAGCTGGCCCGTAGCGGGAGGAGGCACAGATACGCAGTATTTT,CASSWPVAGGGTDTQYF
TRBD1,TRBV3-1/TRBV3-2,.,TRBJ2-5,TGTGCCAGCAGCCAATGGGGAACCGGACAGGGCCAAACAAGGACCCAGTACTTC,CASSQWGTGQGQTRTQYF
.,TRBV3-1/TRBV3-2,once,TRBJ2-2,TGTGCCAGCAGCGCCGCTCCGGTAGCGGACACGAACACCGGGGAGCTGTTTTTT,CASSAAPVADTNTGELFF
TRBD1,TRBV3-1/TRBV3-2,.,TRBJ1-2,TGTGCCAGCAGCCAAGTGAACAGGGGTTCCAAGGGCTACACCTTC,CASSQVNRGSKGYTF
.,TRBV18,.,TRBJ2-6,TGTGCCAGCTCTCGAGGGGGCTCTGGGGCCAACGTCCTGACTTTC,CASSRGGSGANVLTF
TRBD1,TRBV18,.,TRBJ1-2,TGTGCCAGCTCACTGGGACAGGGGGCGGACTATGGCTACACCTTC,CASSLGQGADYGYTF